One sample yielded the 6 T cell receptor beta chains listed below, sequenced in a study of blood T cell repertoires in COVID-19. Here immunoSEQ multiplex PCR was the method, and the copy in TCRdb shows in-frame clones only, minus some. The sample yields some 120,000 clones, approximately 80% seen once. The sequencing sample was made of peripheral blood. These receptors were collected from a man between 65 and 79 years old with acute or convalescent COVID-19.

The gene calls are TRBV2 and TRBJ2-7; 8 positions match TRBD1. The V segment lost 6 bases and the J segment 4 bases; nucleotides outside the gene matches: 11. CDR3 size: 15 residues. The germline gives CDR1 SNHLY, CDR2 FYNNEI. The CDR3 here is CASRTGAFVAYEQYF. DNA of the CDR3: TGTGCCAGCAGGACAGGGGCTTTCGTGGCTTACGAGCAGTACTTC.

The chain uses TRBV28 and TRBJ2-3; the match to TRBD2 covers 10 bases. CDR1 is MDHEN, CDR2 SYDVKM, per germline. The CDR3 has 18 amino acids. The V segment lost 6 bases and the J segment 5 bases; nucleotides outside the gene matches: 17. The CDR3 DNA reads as TGTGCCAGCAGCTACCCCCGAGAAGCTAGCGGGGGAAAAGATACGCAGTATTTT. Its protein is CASSYPREASGGKDTQYF.

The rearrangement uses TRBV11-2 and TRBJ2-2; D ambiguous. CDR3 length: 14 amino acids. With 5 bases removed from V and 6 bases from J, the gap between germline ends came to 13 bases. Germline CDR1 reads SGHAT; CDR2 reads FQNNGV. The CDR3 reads CASSPHQVAGELFF. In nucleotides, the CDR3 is TGTGCCAGCAGCCCCCACCAGGTCGCCGGGGAGCTGTTTTTT.

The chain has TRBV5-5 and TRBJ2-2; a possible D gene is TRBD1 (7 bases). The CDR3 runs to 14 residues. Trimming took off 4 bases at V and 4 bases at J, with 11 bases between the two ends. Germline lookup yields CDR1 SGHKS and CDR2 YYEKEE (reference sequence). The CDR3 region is CASSAGTVTGELFF. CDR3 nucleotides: TGTGCCAGCAGCGCGGGGACAGTCACCGGGGAGCTGTTTTTT.

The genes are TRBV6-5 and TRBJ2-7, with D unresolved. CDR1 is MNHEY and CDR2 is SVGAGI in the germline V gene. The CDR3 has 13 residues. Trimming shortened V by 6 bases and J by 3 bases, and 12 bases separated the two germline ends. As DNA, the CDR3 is TGTGCCAGCAGATCATCTGTCAGCTACGAGCAGTACTTC. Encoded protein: CASRSSVSYEQYF.

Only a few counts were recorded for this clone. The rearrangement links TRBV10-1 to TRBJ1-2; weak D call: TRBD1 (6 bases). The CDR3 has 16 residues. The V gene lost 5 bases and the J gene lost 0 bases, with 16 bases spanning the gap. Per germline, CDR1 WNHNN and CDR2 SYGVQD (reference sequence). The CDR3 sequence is CASSIQGYQANYGYTF. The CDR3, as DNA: TGCGCCAGCAGTATACAGGGTTACCAAGCTAACTATGGCTACACCTTC.